The 8 T cell receptor beta chains given below trace back to one sample, sequenced in a study of read filtering for tumor transcriptome and immune sequencing (dated by TCRdb to 2020 to 2021). TCRdb names Illumina HiSeq 4000 as the instrument used. Starting from 350 to 500 ng RNA, TCR libraries were constructed with the Immunoverse kit using molecular barcoded adaptors that cover the alpha/delta and beta/gamma chains. The public reads were reanalyzed by TCRdb: fastp trimming at Q25, MiXCR alignment, in-frame beta chains only. Duplicate CDR3 protein sequences are folded into a single record with the most common DNA and genes. The sample table contains about 24,000 distinct CDR3 sequences; only one count was recorded for under 25% of them. The top ten constitute 15% to 20% of the sample. What was sequenced was a population of CD138-negative cells sorted from bone marrow. The cell subset or site label here, explained by the study, means: bone marrow mononuclear cells depleted of CD138+ plasma/myeloma cells by negative magnetic selection. The receptor source for this set is a donor at least 40 years old with multiple myeloma.

This clonotype has a count of ten or more. The rearrangement uses TRBV7-2 and TRBJ2-5; no definite D call. V dropped 1 base and J dropped 3 bases, with 15 bases sitting between them. Germline assignment: CDR1 SGHTA and CDR2 FQGNSA. This CDR3 is 16 amino acids long. CDR3 nucleotides: TGTGCCAGCAGCTTAGTTTGGTGGGTCCGGGAAGAGACCCAGTACTTC. Amino acids: CASSLVWWVREETQYF. Looking up the rest from reference TRBV7-2 and TRBJ2-5 gives the full variable domain: GAGVSQSPSNKVTEKGKDVELRCDPISGHTALYWYRQSLGQGLEFLIYFQGNSAPDKSGLPSDRFSAERTGGSVSTLTIQRTQQEDSAVYLCASSLVWWVREETQYFGPGTRLLVL.

To note about this clonotype: At one end, the junction sequence differs from germline, possibly due to a read error. This chain connects TRBV4-2 to TRBJ2-3; TRBD1 might be the D (5 bases). The CDR3 sequence is 15 residues long. Germline CDR1 LGHNA, CDR2 YNFKEQ. The CDR3: CVSTMASWGDNTQYF. The CDR3 DNA follows: TGTGTCAGCACCATGGCGAGTTGGGGCGACAATACGCAGTATTTT.

This clonotype was counted many times. V is TRBV11-3 and J is TRBJ2-1; 8 positions match TRBD2. The CDR3 has 14 residues. The V segment lost 4 bases and the J segment 9 bases; nucleotides outside the gene matches: 8. Germline-derived CDR1 and CDR2 are SGHNT and YENEEA. The CDR3 here is CASSYGGGFGEQFF. DNA of the CDR3: TGTGCCAGCAGCTACGGGGGGGGTTTCGGTGAGCAGTTCTTC.

This clonotype was picked up many times. This sequence joins TRBV19 and TRBJ2-7; the match to TRBD2 covers 15 bases. CDR1 is LNHDA, CDR2 SQIVND, per germline (reference sequence). This CDR3 contains 16 residues. Germline trimming cut 4 bases from V and 1 base from J; bases unmatched to any gene: 2. The CDR3 sequence: CASSRGLAGGSYEQYF. CDR3 nucleotide sequence: TGTGCCAGTAGTAGGGGACTAGCGGGAGGATCCTACGAGCAGTACTTC.

A note on this clonotype: This likely stems from a read error, as it lies one base from a far larger clone. The chain links TRBV11-2 to TRBJ2-1; 12 bases are shared with TRBD2. CDR3 length: 19 residues. Germline V gene sequence: CDR1 SGHAT, CDR2 FQNNGV. The CDR3 spells CASSLELAGGWPKGNEQLF. DNA for the CDR3: TGTGCCAGCAGCTTAGAACTAGCGGGAGGTTGGCCAAAAGGCAATGAGCAGCTCTTC.

This clonotype came up many times. This chain joins TRBV5-1 and TRBJ2-7; 9 bases are shared with TRBD1. Germline CDR1 is SGHRS and CDR2 is YFSETQ. The CDR3 covers 15 residues. The ends lost 4 bases at V and 7 bases at J; junction bases unmatched: 12. The CDR3 is CASSRGDREFGEQYF. DNA of the CDR3: TGCGCCAGCAGCCGTGGGGACAGGGAATTCGGAGAGCAGTACTTC.

This clonotype was observed at least ten times. The chain recombines TRBV6-6 with TRBJ2-1; TRBD2 matches at 9 bases. Germline lookup yields CDR1 MNHNY and CDR2 SVGAGI (reference sequence). Unmatched junction bases numbered 9, after V lost 2 bases and J lost 4 bases. The CDR3 has 17 amino acids. The CDR3 is CASSYRTSGRNYNEQFF. CDR3 bases: TGTGCCAGCAGTTACCGCACTAGCGGGCGAAATTACAATGAGCAGTTCTTC.

The chain employs TRBV19 and TRBJ2-5; perhaps TRBD1 as D (6 bases). The CDR3 length is 14 residues. CDR1 is LNHDA, CDR2 SQIVND, per germline (reference sequence). Trimming cost V 4 bases and J 1 base, with 10 bases left between them. CDR3 sequence (DNA): TGTGCCAGTAGTAAGAGGGACACCCAAGAGACCCAGTACTTC. Its translation: CASSKRDTQETQYF.